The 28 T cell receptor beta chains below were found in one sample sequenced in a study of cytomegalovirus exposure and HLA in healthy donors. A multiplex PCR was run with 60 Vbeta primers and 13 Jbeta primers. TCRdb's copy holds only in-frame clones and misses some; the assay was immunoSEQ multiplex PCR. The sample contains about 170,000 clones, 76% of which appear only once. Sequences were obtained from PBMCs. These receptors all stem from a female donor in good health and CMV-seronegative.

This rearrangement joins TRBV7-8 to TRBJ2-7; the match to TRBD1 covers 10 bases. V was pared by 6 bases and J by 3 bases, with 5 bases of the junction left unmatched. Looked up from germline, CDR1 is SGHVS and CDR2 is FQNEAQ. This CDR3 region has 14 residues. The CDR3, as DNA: TGTGCCAGCAGTATCGGGACAGGGGACTACGAGCAGTACTTC. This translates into CASSIGTGDYEQYF.

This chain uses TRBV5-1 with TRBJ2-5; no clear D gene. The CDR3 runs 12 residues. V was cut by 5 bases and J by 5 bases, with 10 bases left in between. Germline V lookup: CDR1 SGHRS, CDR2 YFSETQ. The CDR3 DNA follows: TGCGCCAGCAGGGCAAGTGCCGAGACCCAGTACTTC. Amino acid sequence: CASRASAETQYF.

CDR3: CASSPDRGTEAFF. The CDR3 DNA sequence: TGTGCCAGCAGCCCCGACAGGGGTACTGAAGCTTTCTTT. J is TRBJ1-1 and V is TRBV11-2; 8 bases are a match to TRBD1. This CDR3 has 13 residues. The V segment lost 5 bases and the J segment 5 bases; nucleotides outside the gene matches: 4. Per germline, CDR1 SGHAT and CDR2 FQNNGV.

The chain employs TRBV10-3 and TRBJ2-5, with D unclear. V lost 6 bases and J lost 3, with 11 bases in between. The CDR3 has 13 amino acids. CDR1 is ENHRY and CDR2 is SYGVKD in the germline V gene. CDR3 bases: TGTGCCATCAGCTTGACTGTTAAAGAGACCCAGTACTTC. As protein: CAISLTVKETQYF.

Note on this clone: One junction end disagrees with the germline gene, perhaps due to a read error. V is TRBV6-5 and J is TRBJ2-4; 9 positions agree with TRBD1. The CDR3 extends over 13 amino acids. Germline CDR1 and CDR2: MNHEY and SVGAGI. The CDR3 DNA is TGTGCCACCCGACAGGGGGTAGGAAACAGTCAGTACTTC. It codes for CATRQGVGNSQYF.

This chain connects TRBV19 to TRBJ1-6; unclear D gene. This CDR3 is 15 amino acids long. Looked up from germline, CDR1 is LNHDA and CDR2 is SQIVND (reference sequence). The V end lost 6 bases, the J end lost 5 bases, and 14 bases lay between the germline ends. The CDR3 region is CASRKRTGDNSPLHF. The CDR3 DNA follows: TGTGCCAGTAGAAAAAGGACGGGAGATAATTCACCCCTCCACTTT.

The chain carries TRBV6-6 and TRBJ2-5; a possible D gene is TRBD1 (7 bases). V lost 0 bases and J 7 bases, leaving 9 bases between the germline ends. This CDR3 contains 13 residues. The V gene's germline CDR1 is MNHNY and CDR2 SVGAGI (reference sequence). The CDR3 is CASSYSQGGTQYF. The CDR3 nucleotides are TGTGCCAGCAGTTACTCCCAGGGGGGGACCCAGTACTTC.

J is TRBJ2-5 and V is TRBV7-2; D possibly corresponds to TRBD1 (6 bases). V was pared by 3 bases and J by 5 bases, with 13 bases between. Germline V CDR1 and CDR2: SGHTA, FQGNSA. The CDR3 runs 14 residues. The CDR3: CASSFTGSRETQYF. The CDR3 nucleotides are TGTGCCAGCAGCTTCACAGGGTCCCGGGAGACCCAGTACTTC. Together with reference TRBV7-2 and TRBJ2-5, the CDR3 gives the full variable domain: GAGVSQSPSNKVTEKGKDVELRCDPISGHTALYWYRQSLGQGLEFLIYFQGNSAPDKSGLPSDRFSAERTGGSVSTLTIQRTQQEDSAVYLCASSFTGSRETQYFGPGTRLLVL.

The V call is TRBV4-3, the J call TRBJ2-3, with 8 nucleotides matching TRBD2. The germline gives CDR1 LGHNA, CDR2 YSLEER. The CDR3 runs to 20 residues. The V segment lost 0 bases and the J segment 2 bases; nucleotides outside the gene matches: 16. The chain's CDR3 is CASSQDLDSGAVRLTDTQYF. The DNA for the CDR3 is TGCGCCAGCAGCCAAGATCTGGATAGCGGGGCGGTGAGGCTCACAGATACGCAGTATTTT.

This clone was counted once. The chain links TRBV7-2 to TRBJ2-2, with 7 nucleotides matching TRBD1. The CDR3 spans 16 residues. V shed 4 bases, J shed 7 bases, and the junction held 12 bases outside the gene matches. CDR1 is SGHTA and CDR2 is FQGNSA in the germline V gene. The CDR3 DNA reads TGTGCCAGCAGCTCGACTTACGGACAGGTGGGCGGGGAGCTGTTTTTT. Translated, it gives CASSSTYGQVGGELFF.

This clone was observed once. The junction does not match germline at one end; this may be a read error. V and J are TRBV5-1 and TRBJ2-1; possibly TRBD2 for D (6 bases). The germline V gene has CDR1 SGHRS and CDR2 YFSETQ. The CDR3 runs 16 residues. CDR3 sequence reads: CVSRDRTSPIDNEQFF. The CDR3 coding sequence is TGCGTCAGCCGAGATCGAACTAGCCCTATCGACAATGAGCAGTTCTTC.

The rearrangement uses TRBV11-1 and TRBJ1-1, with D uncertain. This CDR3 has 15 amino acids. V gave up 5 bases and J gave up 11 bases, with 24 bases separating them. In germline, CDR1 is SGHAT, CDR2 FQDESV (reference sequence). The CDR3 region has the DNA TGTGCCAGCAGCGCGGGAGGACTTCCCCGCACCACCGCTTTCTTT. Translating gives CASSAGGLPRTTAFF.

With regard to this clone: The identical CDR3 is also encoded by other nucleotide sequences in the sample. CDR3 sequence reads: CASRSSDTQYF. The CDR3 DNA sequence: TGTGCCAGCAGGTCTTCAGATACGCAGTATTTT. This chain uses TRBV28 with TRBJ2-3; D not certain. CDR1 MDHEN and CDR2 SYDVKM come from the germline V gene. V lost 6 bases to trimming and J lost 4 bases, with 5 bases between them. This CDR3 is 11 amino acids long.

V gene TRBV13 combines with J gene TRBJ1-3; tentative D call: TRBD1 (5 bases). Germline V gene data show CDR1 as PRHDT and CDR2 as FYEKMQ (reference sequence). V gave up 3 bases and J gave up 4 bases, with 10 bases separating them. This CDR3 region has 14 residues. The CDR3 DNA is TGTGCCAGCAGCTTGGGGCCAGGGGGAAACACCATATATTTT. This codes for CASSLGPGGNTIYF.

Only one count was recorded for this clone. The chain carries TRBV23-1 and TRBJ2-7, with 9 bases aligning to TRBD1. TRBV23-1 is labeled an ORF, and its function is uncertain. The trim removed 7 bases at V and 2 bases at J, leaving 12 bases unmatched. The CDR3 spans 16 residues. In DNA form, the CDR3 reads TGCGCCAGCACTTTCTACCGGGACAGGGACACCTACGAGCAGTACTTC. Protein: CASTFYRDRDTYEQYF.

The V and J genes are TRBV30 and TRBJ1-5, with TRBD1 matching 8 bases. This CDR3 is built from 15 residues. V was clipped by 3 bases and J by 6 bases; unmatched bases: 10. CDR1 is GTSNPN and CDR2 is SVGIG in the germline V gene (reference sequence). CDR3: CAWSALTGGGQPQHF. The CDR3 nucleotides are TGTGCCTGGAGCGCCCTTACAGGGGGAGGTCAGCCCCAGCATTTT.

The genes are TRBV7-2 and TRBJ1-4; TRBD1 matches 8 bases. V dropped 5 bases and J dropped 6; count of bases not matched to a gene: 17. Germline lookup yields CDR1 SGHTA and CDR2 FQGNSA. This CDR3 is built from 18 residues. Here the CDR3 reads CASSLEGTGSLKYEKLFF. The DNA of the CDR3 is TGTGCCAGCAGCCTAGAGGGGACAGGCTCCTTAAAGTATGAAAAACTGTTTTTT.

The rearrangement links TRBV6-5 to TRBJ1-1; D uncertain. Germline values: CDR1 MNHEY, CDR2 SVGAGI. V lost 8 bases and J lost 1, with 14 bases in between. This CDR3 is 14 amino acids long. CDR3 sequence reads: CASGAGSRNTEAFF. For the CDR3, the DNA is TGTGCCAGCGGAGCGGGTTCCAGGAACACTGAAGCTTTCTTT.

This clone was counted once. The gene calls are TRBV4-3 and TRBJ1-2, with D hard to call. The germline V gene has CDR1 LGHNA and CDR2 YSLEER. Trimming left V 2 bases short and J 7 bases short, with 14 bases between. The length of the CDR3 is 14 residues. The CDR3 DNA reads TGCGCCAGCAGCCAAAACCACGTTCTAGGTGGCTACACCTTC. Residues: CASSQNHVLGGYTF.

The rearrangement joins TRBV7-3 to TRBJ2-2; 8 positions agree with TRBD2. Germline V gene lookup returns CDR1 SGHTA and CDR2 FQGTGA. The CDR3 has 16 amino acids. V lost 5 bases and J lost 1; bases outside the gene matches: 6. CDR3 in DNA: TGTGCCAGCAGCACCTTCAGCGGGAGGAACACCGGGGAGCTGTTTTTT. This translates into CASSTFSGRNTGELFF.

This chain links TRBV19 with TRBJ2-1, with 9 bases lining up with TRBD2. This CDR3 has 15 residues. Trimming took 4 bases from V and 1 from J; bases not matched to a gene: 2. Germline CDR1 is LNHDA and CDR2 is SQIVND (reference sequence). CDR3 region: CASSTSGASYNEQFF. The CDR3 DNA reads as TGTGCCAGTAGTACTAGCGGGGCGTCCTACAATGAGCAGTTCTTC.

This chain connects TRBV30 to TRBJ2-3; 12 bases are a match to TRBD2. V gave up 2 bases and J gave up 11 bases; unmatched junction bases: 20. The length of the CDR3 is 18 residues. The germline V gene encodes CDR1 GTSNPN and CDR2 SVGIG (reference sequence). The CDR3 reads CAWSRLAGGRGGYEGQYF. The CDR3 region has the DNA TGTGCCTGGAGTCGGCTAGCGGGAGGGCGTGGGGGGTACGAAGGGCAGTATTTT.

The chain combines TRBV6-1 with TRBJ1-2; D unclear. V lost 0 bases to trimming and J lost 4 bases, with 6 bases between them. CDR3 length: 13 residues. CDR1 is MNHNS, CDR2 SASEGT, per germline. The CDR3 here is CASSEARSYGYTF. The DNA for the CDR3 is TGTGCCAGCAGTGAAGCTCGGTCCTATGGCTACACCTTC.

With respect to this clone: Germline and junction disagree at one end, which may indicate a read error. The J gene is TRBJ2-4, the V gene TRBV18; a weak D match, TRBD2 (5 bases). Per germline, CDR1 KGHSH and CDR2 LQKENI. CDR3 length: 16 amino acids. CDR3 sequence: CASSPPRAQAKNSQYF. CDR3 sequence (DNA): TGTGCCAGCTCACCACCGAGGGCGCAAGCCAAAAACAGTCAGTACTTC.

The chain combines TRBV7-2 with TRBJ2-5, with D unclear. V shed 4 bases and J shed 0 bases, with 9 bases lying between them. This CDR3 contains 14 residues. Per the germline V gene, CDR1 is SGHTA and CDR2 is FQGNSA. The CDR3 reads CASSSGSYQETQYF. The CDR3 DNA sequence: TGTGCCAGCAGCTCGGGTTCGTACCAAGAGACCCAGTACTTC.

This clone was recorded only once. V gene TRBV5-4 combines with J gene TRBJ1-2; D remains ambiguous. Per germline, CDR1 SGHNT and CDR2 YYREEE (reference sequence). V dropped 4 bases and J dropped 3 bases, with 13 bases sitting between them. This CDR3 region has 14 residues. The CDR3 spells CASSPGGLDYGYTF. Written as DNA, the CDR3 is TGTGCCAGCAGCCCCGGAGGGTTGGACTATGGCTACACCTTC.

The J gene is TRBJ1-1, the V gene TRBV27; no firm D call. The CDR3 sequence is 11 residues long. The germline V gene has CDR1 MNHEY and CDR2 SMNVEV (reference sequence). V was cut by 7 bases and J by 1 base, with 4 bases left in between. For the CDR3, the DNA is TGTGCCAGCATTCAGAACACTGAAGCTTTCTTT. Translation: CASIQNTEAFF.

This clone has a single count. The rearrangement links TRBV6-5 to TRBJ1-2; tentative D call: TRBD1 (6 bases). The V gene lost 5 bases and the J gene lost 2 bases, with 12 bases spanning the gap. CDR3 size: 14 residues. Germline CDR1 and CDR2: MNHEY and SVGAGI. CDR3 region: CASSKDRRNYGYTF. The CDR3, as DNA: TGTGCCAGCAGTAAGGACAGACGGAACTATGGCTACACCTTC.